The clone carrying this T cell receptor beta chain has a single count. Its target is unknown. The J segment lost 4 bases and the V segment lost 5 bases, leaving 3 bases of the junction unmatched. The CDR3 is 13 amino acids. Germline V gene data show CDR1 as LNHDA and CDR2 as SQIVND (reference sequence). The sample belongs to a study of shared clonotypes between healthy human individuals. Across the whole study: Donors, aged 18 to 49, were a couple of women and a few men. General study points: Clonotypes shared by all four donors outscored non-shared clonotypes in generation probability. Clonotype sharing across donors was expected to vary with sequencing depth.

Naive CD8 isolation took CD45RO-negative cells positively selected for CCR7 and excluded terminally differentiated effector memory CD45RA+ cells. Sequencing was at deep level. TCRdb's copy holds only in-frame clones and misses some; the assay was immunoSEQ multiplex PCR. Of 600,000 or so clones in the sample, 95% to 98% are singletons; the top ten hold around 0.3%. The V gene is TRBV19, the J gene TRBJ1-2, with 8 bases matching TRBD1. The receptor comes from a man aged 25 to 40 in good health. What was sequenced was naive CD8+ T cells sorted from blood. The CDR3, as DNA: TGTGCCAGTAGTCTAACAGGGGGCTATGGCTACACCTTC. Translation: CASSLTGGYGYTF.